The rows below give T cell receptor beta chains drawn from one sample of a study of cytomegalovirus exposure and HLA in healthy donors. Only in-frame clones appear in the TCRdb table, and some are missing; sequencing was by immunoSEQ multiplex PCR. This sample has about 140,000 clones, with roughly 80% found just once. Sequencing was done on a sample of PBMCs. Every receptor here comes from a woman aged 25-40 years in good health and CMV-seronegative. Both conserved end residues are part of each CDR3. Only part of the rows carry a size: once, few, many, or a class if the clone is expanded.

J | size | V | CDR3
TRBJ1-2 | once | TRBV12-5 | CASGISGDGYTF
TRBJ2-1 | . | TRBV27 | CASRSGLMDNEQFF
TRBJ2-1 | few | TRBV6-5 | CASSYRRSSYNEQFF
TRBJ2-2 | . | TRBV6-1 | CASGQGPTGELFF
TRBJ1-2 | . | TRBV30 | CATARGYGYTF
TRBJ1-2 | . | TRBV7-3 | CASSLTGGSEGYTF
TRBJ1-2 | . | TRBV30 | CAWGQAANYGYTF
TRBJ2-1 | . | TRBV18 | CASSPPTRYEQFF
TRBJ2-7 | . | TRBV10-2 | CAIRLAGGGDEQYF
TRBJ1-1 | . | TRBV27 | CASSRDRDNTEAFF
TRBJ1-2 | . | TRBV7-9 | CASSLGGANYGYTF
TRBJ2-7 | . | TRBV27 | CASSLWGGREQYF
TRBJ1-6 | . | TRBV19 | CASSPSPAGETLSPLHF
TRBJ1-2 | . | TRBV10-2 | CASLDRDNYGYTF
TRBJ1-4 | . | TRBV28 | CASSFSGQGYEKLFF
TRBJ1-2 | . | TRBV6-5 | CASSSVGGGYTF
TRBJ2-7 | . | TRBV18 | CASSPQGDIYEQYF